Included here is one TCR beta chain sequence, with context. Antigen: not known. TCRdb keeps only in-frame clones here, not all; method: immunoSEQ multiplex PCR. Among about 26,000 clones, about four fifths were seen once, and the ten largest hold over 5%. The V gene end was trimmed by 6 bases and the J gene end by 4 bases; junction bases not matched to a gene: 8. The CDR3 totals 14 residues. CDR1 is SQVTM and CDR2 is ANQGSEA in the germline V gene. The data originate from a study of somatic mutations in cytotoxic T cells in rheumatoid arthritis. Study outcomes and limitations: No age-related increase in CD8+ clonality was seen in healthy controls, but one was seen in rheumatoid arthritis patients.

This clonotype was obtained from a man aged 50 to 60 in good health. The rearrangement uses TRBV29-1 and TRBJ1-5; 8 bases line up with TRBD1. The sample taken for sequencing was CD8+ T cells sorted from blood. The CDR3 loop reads CSVRQGSGNQPQHF. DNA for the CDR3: TGCAGCGTACGACAGGGGTCAGGTAATCAGCCCCAGCATTTT. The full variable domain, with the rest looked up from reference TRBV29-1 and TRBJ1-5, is SAVISQKPSRDICQRGTSLTIQCQVDSQVTMMFWYRQQPGQSLTLIATANQGSEATYESGFVIDKFPISRPNLTFSTLTVSNMSPEDSSIYLCSVRQGSGNQPQHFGDGTRLSIL.